This T cell receptor (beta chain) was obtained from a study of blood T cell repertoires in COVID-19. The wider study: COVID-19 samples from acute and convalescent phases originated in the United States, Italy and Spain. From T cells, B-cell-depleted T cells, or PBMCs came the material, which was cDNA or gDNA.

TCRdb's table, derived via immunoSEQ multiplex PCR, lists solely in-frame clones and lacks some. The sample has just over 150,000 clones; 85% are singletons. The CDR3 covers 18 residues. Losses at the gene ends were 3 bases for V and 6 bases for J; bases not matched to a gene: 16. Per the germline V gene, CDR1 is LGHDT and CDR2 is YNNKEL (reference sequence). This clone was found a few times. This clonotype was obtained from a human donor with acute or convalescent COVID-19. The donor label of this sample is uncertain. V is TRBV3-1 (or the pseudogene TRBV3-2) and J is TRBJ2-2, with 7 bases matching TRBD1. The sequenced material came from peripheral blood. The CDR3 region has the DNA TGTGCCAGCAGCCATTATCCTAAGCTCGACAGGGTGGCCGGGGAGCTGTTTTTT. It yields the protein CASSHYPKLDRVAGELFF.